This T cell receptor (beta chain) is from a study of cytomegalovirus exposure and HLA in healthy donors. Study results and limitations: Per published accounts, TCR beta sequences correctly predicted the HLA-A and HLA-B alleles of most subjects. Several of the most significant clusters were apparently associated with common viral pathogens in a later analysis.

The CDR3 runs to 13 residues. Trimming pared 3 bases from V and 7 bases from J, leaving 12 bases between. CDR1 is MGHRA and CDR2 is YSYEKL in the germline V gene. The primer mix had 60 Vbeta and 13 Jbeta primers. In the original analysis: In a later analysis, around 11 million of 75 million to 90 million unique beta chains occurred in at least two donors. The data were produced by immunoSEQ multiplex PCR, yet TCRdb's version contains in-frame clones alone and is incomplete. V, J and clone size are taken as reported in that table, and D and trimming were inferred from the DNA itself. This sample has about 140,000 clones, with roughly 76% found just once. As for this clone: Its target is not known.

The sample comprised PBMCs. The chain employs TRBV4-1 and TRBJ1-2; the D is unclear. The TCR was taken from a woman aged 40 to 55 in good health and CMV-seronegative. The CDR3 DNA sequence: TGCGCCAGCAGCCATCTATACCGCCTTGGCTACACCTTC. It translates to CASSHLYRLGYTF.